This T cell receptor beta chain was obtained from a study of blood T cell repertoires in COVID-19. Study in general: COVID-19 samples, acute and convalescent, were from the United States, Italy and Spain. Sample material is recorded as cDNA or gDNA derived from T cells, B-cell-depleted T cells, or PBMCs.

In the original workflow: Scientists estimated how many nucleated cells there were by amplifying reference gene primers. Produced via immunoSEQ multiplex PCR; TCRdb's table is partial and in-frame only. The DNA gave D and trimming, while V, J and clone size come from that table. Altogether 130,000 or so clones are present, over 60% being singletons, with the ten largest covering around 16%. V dropped 5 bases and J dropped 11 bases, with 21 bases sitting between them. Germline V gene sequence: CDR1 SGHTA, CDR2 FQGTGA. The CDR3 runs to 15 residues. The sequenced sample was peripheral blood. The rearrangement joins TRBV7-3 to TRBJ2-2, with D maybe TRBD2 (6 bases). This clonotype originated in a man aged 45-60 years with acute or convalescent COVID-19. CDR3 residues: CASSPSDRGRLELFF. DNA for the CDR3: TGTGCCAGCAGCCCCTCGGACCGGGGGAGATTAGAGCTGTTTTTT. The entire variable domain, with the rest obtained from reference TRBV7-3 and TRBJ2-2, is as follows: GAGVSQTPSNKVTEKGKYVELRCDPISGHTALYWYRQSLGQGPEFLIYFQGTGAADDSGLPNDRFFAVRPEGSVSTLKIQRTERGDSAVYLCASSPSDRGRLELFFGEGSRLTVL.